The next 29 T cell receptor beta chains were all read from a single sample in a study of blood T cell repertoires in COVID-19. Profiled with immunoSEQ multiplex PCR; TCRdb holds only in-frame clones, not every one. The repertoire holds more than 95,000 clones, with about 89% as singletons. The material sequenced was peripheral blood. These receptors were taken from a human donor in a cohort sampled during active COVID-19.

This clone came up once. The genes are TRBV15 and TRBJ2-1; a weak D match, TRBD1 (6 bases). The ends were cut back, 0 bases at V and 6 bases at J, with 12 bases in the middle. The CDR3 consists of 15 residues. Germline V gene data show CDR1 as LNHNV and CDR2 as YYDKDF (reference sequence). CDR3 amino acids: CATSRDRSGANEQFF. CDR3 DNA: TGTGCCACCAGCAGAGATCGTTCAGGGGCCAATGAGCAGTTCTTC.

The CDR3 sequence: CASSMSQGAPGEAFF. The CDR3 DNA reads as TGTGCCAGTAGTATGTCGCAGGGGGCGCCGGGTGAAGCTTTCTTT. The rearrangement joins TRBV19 to TRBJ1-1, with 8 bases identical to TRBD1. Trimming took 3 bases from V and 7 from J; bases not matched to a gene: 10. CDR3 length equals 15 residues. The germline V gene encodes CDR1 LNHDA and CDR2 SQIVND (reference sequence). The entire variable domain, with the rest obtained from reference TRBV19 and TRBJ1-1, is as follows: DGGITQSPKYLFRKEGQNVTLSCEQNLNHDAMYWYRQDPGQGLRLIYYSQIVNDFQKGDIAEGYSVSREKKESFPLTVTSAQKNPTAFYLCASSMSQGAPGEAFFGQGTRLTVV.

This chain uses TRBV5-1 with TRBJ2-3; 7 positions match TRBD2. CDR1 is SGHRS and CDR2 is YFSETQ in the germline V gene. The CDR3 is made up of 14 amino acids. The ends lost 3 bases at V and 4 bases at J; junction bases unmatched: 5. CDR3 nucleotide sequence: TGCGCCAGCAGCTACAGCGGGAACGCAGATACGCAGTATTTT. This translates into CASSYSGNADTQYF.

V usage is TRBV7-9 and J usage is TRBJ2-1, with 8 positions matching TRBD2. V shed 1 base, J shed 0 bases, and the junction held 2 bases outside the gene matches. CDR3 length: 16 amino acids. Germline V lookup: CDR1 SEHNR, CDR2 FQNEAQ (reference sequence). The CDR3 loop reads CASSLGSGSSYNEQFF. CDR3 sequence (DNA): TGTGCCAGCAGCTTAGGAAGCGGGAGCTCCTACAATGAGCAGTTCTTC.

This clone was observed once. The chain combines TRBV9 with TRBJ2-5; 7 bases are shared with TRBD2. Germline V CDR1 and CDR2: SGDLS, YYNGEE. V was pared by 3 bases and J by 3 bases, with 14 bases of the junction left unmatched. The CDR3 covers 17 residues. CDR3 DNA: TGTGCCAGCAGCGCCTCCGGGACTTGGGGGGGTGAAGAGACCCAGTACTTC. Its translation: CASSASGTWGGEETQYF.

The chain combines TRBV2 with TRBJ2-1; D is unresolved. The germline CDR1 and CDR2 sequences are SNHLY and FYNNEI. V lost 6 bases, J lost 0 bases, and 15 bases lay in between. The CDR3 has 16 amino acids. The CDR3 here is CASSERRTSSYNEQFF. The CDR3, as DNA: TGTGCCAGCAGCGAACGGAGAACAAGCTCCTACAATGAGCAGTTCTTC.

This rearrangement joins TRBV5-4 to TRBJ1-2, with a weak D call TRBD1 (5 bases). Germline values: CDR1 SGHNT, CDR2 YYREEE (reference sequence). The CDR3 is 14 amino acids. V was pared by 1 base and J by 2 bases, with 9 bases between. CDR3 in amino acids: CASSLYGGNYGYTF. The CDR3 bases are TGTGCCAGCAGCTTGTATGGGGGGAACTATGGCTACACCTTC.

In its sample, this clone was seen once. The CDR3 coding sequence is TGTGCCAGCAGCCTCGGCTACAGGGGGAATCAGCCCCAGCATTTT. Amino acid sequence: CASSLGYRGNQPQHF. This chain joins TRBV3-1 (or the pseudogene TRBV3-2) and TRBJ1-5, with 8 bases identical to TRBD1. V trimming: 4 bases; J trimming: 4 bases; junction bases outside the gene matches: 6. The CDR3 runs 15 residues. The germline CDR1 and CDR2 sequences are LGHDT and YNNKEL (reference sequence).

This clone was seen a handful of times. The chain couples TRBV4-3 to TRBJ1-6; possibly TRBD1 for D (5 bases). There are 17 residues in the CDR3. V lost 0 bases to trimming and J lost 7 bases, with 16 bases between them. Germline V gene sequence: CDR1 LGHNA, CDR2 YSLEER. This CDR3 reads CASSQDFQGIQNSPLHF. CDR3 nucleotides: TGCGCCAGCAGCCAAGATTTCCAGGGTATTCAAAATTCACCCCTCCACTTT.

The sample holds one count of this clone. This chain connects TRBV6-5 to TRBJ1-5; tentatively, D is TRBD1 (6 bases). Germline V gives CDR1 MNHEY, CDR2 SVGAGI. The CDR3 totals 13 residues. V lost 7 bases, J lost 3 bases, and 10 bases lay in between. CDR3 region: CASTQGFNQPQHF. CDR3 coding DNA: TGTGCCAGCACCCAGGGGTTCAATCAGCCCCAGCATTTT.

V is TRBV10-3 and J is TRBJ2-2; a weak D match, TRBD1 (6 bases). Per germline, CDR1 ENHRY and CDR2 SYGVKD. The CDR3 extends over 13 amino acids. The V end was cut by 9 bases, the J end by 0 bases, with 8 bases between. CDR3 sequence (DNA): TGTGCCATTGGGACATCGAACACCGGGGAGCTGTTTTTT. Protein: CAIGTSNTGELFF.

The gene calls are TRBV6-5 and TRBJ1-2; D is unclear. CDR1 and CDR2 (germline): MNHEY, SVGAGI. The V end lost 6 bases, the J end lost 3 bases, and 8 bases lay between the germline ends. The CDR3 loop spans 12 amino acids. The CDR3 sequence: CASSTRDYGYTF. The CDR3 coding sequence is TGTGCCAGCAGCACGAGGGACTATGGCTACACCTTC.

This rearrangement joins TRBV21-1 to TRBJ1-2; the table's D gene call, TRBD1, was not cross checked with the DNA. TRBV21-1 is noted as a pseudogene. This CDR3 region has 17 residues. CDR3 coding DNA: TGTGCCAGCAAACAATTCGGCAGGGGGCGCGGTAACTATGGCTACACCTTC. This codes for CASKQFGRGRGNYGYTF.

The V gene is TRBV6-1, the J gene TRBJ2-1; TRBD2 matches at 7 bases. The CDR3 extends over 16 amino acids. The germline gives CDR1 MNHNS, CDR2 SASEGT. J lost 5 bases, V lost 4 bases, and 11 bases had no gene match. The CDR3 DNA is TGTGCCAGCAGTGGGGCGGGGACTACCGACCACAATGAGCAGTTCTTC. This codes for CASSGAGTTDHNEQFF.

The rearrangement uses TRBV28 and TRBJ2-6; maybe TRBD2 (5 bases). The V end lost 7 bases, the J end lost 2 bases, and 9 bases lay between the germline ends. Germline CDR1 and CDR2: MDHEN and SYDVKM. The CDR3 is made up of 14 amino acids. The CDR3 region has the DNA TGTGCCAGCAAGAGAGGGACTGGGGCCAACGTCCTGACTTTC. It translates to CASKRGTGANVLTF.

The sample holds a few counts of this clone. The rearrangement links TRBV5-1 to TRBJ1-3; D is unresolved. CDR1 and CDR2 from the germline V gene are SGHRS and YFSETQ. CDR3 length equals 15 residues. The V gene lost 0 bases and the J gene lost 4 bases, with 11 bases spanning the gap. This chain's CDR3 is CASSLDSASGNTIYF. The CDR3 DNA is TGCGCCAGCAGCTTGGATAGCGCATCGGGAAACACCATATATTTT.

This chain connects TRBV7-2 to TRBJ2-5; tentative D call: TRBD2 (5 bases). Germline V gene lookup returns CDR1 SGHTA and CDR2 FQGNSA. The CDR3 extends over 16 amino acids. V lost 7 bases, J lost 1 base, and 19 bases lay in between. DNA of the CDR3: TGTGCCAGCAACCCCGGGGAAGGGCGGTCCCAAGAGACCCAGTACTTC. As protein: CASNPGEGRSQETQYF.

This chain joins TRBV7-2 and TRBJ2-5; 8 positions agree with TRBD1. The CDR3 sequence is 17 residues long. J was trimmed by 7 bases and V by 1 base; bases with no gene match: 14. CDR1 and CDR2 (germline): SGHTA, FQGNSA. The CDR3 reads CASSLDTGGIRKGTQYF. In DNA, the CDR3 is TGTGCCAGCAGCTTAGATACAGGGGGAATTCGTAAGGGGACCCAGTACTTC.

V gene TRBV6-6 combines with J gene TRBJ2-2; 10 positions match TRBD2. CDR1 is MNHNY, CDR2 SVGAGI, per germline (reference sequence). The V and J ends lost 6 bases and 5 bases, in that order; junction bases with no gene match: 9. The CDR3 is 16 amino acids. CDR3: CASSRPSGGSTGELFF. DNA of the CDR3: TGTGCCAGCAGCCGACCTAGCGGGGGCTCGACCGGGGAGCTGTTTTTT.

The chain joins TRBV27 to TRBJ2-1; D call uncertain. The V gene lost 2 bases and the J gene lost 10 bases, with 12 bases spanning the gap. This CDR3 is 13 amino acids long. Germline V gene lookup returns CDR1 MNHEY and CDR2 SMNVEV (reference sequence). The CDR3 nucleotides are TGTGCCAGCAGTTTAATAGCCGGCCGCGAGCAGTTCTTC. Translating it yields CASSLIAGREQFF.

CDR3 DNA: TGTGCCAGCAGCGCCTCCGGGACTAGCGGGGCCTCCTACAATGAGCAGTTCTTC. Translation: CASSASGTSGASYNEQFF. V gene TRBV7-9 combines with J gene TRBJ2-1; 13 positions match TRBD2. V dropped 5 bases and J dropped 0; count of bases not matched to a gene: 7. This CDR3 has 18 amino acids. CDR1 is SEHNR and CDR2 is FQNEAQ in the germline V gene (reference sequence).

This chain joins TRBV27 and TRBJ2-1; 9 bases match TRBD2. This CDR3 is 13 amino acids long. V trimming: 0 bases; J trimming: 14 bases; junction bases outside the gene matches: 5. Germline CDR1 reads MNHEY; CDR2 reads SMNVEV (reference sequence). The CDR3 coding sequence is TGTGCCAGCAGTTTATCTGGTAGCGGGAGTAAGTTCTTC. This gives the protein CASSLSGSGSKFF.

This clone was detected a few times. The V gene is TRBV7-9, the J gene TRBJ1-1; D not certain. With 1 base removed from V and 1 base from J, the gap between germline ends came to 10 bases. CDR1 is SEHNR and CDR2 is FQNEAQ in the germline V gene (reference sequence). The CDR3 totals 15 residues. As DNA, the CDR3 is TGTGCCAGCAGCTTAGGCGTAAGAGGGAACACTGAAGCTTTCTTT. Translated: CASSLGVRGNTEAFF.

The chain has TRBV24-1 and TRBJ2-1; TRBD2 might be the D (5 bases). Looked up from germline, CDR1 is KGHDR and CDR2 is SFDVKD. The CDR3 extends over 16 amino acids. V lost 3 bases and J 3 bases, leaving 14 bases between the germline ends. CDR3 bases: TGTGCCACCAGTGATGGACGGGGTAGTAACTACAATGAGCAGTTCTTC. This encodes CATSDGRGSNYNEQFF.

The CDR3 loop reads CASTTTENTEAFF. The CDR3 bases are TGTGCCAGCACCACAACAGAGAACACTGAAGCTTTCTTT. The chain is built from TRBV12-3 or TRBV12-4 and TRBJ1-1, with unresolved D. Trimming removed 7 bases from V and 1 base from J, with 10 bases in between. CDR3 length: 13 amino acids.

This clone was picked up one time. This sequence joins TRBV11-3 and TRBJ1-3, with D maybe TRBD1 (5 bases). Trimming left V 2 bases short and J 0 bases short, with 5 bases between. This CDR3 has 14 residues. CDR1 and CDR2 from the germline V gene are SGHNT and YENEEA. The CDR3 loop is CASSLQGSGNTIYF. In nucleotides, the CDR3 is TGTGCCAGCAGCTTACAGGGCTCTGGAAACACCATATATTTT.

CDR3 amino acids: CATLAGTDTQYF. CDR3 sequence (DNA): TGTGCCACCTTAGCGGGAACAGATACGCAGTATTTT. V is TRBV19 and J is TRBJ2-3; 8 bases fit TRBD2. This CDR3 is 12 amino acids long. V trimming: 10 bases; J trimming: 3 bases; junction bases outside the gene matches: 3. Looked up from germline, CDR1 is LNHDA and CDR2 is SQIVND (reference sequence).

This clone was seen only once. The chain has TRBV11-2 and TRBJ2-1; perhaps TRBD1 as D (6 bases). Per germline, CDR1 SGHAT and CDR2 FQNNGV. The ends were cut back, 5 bases at V and 13 bases at J, with 21 bases in the middle. The CDR3 loop spans 14 amino acids. CDR3 sequence: CASSTRQVSNPQFF. CDR3 nucleotide sequence: TGTGCCAGCAGCACCCGACAGGTCTCAAACCCCCAGTTCTTC.

The chain employs TRBV6-2 or TRBV6-3 and TRBJ2-5; 7 bases map to TRBD2. The trim removed 6 bases at V and 6 bases at J, leaving 4 bases unmatched. The CDR3 has 12 residues. Germline V gene sequence: CDR1 MNHEY, CDR2 SVGEGT. In nucleotides, the CDR3 is TGTGCCAGCAGCCGGGGACTACAGACCCAGTACTTC. Translated, it gives CASSRGLQTQYF.